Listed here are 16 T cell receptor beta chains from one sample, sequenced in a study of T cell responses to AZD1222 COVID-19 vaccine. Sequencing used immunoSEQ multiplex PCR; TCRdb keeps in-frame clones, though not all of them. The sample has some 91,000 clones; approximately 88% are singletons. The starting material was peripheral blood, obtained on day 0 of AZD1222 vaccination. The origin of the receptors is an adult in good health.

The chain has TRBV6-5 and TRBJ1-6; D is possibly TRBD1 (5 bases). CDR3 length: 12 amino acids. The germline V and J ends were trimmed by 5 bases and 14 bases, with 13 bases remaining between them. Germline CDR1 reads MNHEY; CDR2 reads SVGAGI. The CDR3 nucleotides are TGTGCCAGCAGTCCGGGACGCCAGGCCCTCCACTTT. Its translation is CASSPGRQALHF.

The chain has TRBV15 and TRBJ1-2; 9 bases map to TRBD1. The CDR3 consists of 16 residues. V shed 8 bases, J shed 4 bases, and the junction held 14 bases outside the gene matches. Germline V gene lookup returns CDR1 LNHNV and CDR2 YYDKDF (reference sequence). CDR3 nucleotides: TGTGCCACCCCCCCGGGGACAGGGAAATCCTTCTATGGCTACACCTTC. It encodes CATPPGTGKSFYGYTF.

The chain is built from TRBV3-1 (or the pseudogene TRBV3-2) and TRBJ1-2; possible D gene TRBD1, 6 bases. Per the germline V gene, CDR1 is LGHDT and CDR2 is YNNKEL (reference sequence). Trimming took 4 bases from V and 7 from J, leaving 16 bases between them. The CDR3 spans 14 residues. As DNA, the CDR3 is TGTGCCAGCAGCCGAATACAGGGTTTTGGTGGCTACACCTTC. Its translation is CASSRIQGFGGYTF.

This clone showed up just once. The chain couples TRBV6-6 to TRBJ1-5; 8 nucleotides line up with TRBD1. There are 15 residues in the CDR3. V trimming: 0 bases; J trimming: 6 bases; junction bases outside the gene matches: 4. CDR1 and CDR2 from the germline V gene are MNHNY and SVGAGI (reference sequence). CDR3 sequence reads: CASSYSTGAAQPQHF. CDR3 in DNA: TGTGCCAGCAGTTACTCGACAGGGGCCGCTCAGCCCCAGCATTTT.

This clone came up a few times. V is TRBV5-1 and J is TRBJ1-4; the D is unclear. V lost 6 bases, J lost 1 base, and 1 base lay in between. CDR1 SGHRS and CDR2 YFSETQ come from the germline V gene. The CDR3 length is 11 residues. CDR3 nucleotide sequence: TGCGCCAGCATAACTAATGAAAAACTGTTTTTT. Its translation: CASITNEKLFF.

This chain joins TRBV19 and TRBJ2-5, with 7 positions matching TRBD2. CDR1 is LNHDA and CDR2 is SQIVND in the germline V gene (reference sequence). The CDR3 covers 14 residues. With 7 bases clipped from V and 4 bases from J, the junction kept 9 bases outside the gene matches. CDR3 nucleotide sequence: TGTGCCAGTAATCTCGGACTAGGTTCAGAGACCCAGTACTTC. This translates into CASNLGLGSETQYF.

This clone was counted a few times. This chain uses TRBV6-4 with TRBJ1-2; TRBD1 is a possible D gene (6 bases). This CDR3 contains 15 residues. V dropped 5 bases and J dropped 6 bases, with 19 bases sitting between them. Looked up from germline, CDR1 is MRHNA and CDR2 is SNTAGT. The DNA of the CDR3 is TGTGCCAGCAGTCTAACCGGCGGGGGCGCGGATGGCTACACCTTC. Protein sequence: CASSLTGGGADGYTF.

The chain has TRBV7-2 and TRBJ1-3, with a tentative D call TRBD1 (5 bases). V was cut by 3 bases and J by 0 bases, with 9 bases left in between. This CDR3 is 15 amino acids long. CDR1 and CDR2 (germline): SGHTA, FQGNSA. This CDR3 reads CASSFRQGSGNTIYF. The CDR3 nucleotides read TGTGCCAGCAGCTTCCGGCAGGGCTCTGGAAACACCATATATTTT.

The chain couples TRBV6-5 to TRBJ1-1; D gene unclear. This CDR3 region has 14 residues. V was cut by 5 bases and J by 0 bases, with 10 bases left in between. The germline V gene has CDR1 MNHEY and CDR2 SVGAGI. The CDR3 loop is CASSHEFMNTEAFF. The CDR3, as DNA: TGTGCCAGCAGTCATGAGTTCATGAACACTGAAGCTTTCTTT.

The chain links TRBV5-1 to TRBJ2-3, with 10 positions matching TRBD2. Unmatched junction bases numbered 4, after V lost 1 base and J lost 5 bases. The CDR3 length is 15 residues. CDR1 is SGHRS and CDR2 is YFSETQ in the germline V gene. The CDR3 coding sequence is TGCGCCAGCAGCTTGTTCTCTAGCGGGGGAGATACGCAGTATTTT. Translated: CASSLFSSGGDTQYF.

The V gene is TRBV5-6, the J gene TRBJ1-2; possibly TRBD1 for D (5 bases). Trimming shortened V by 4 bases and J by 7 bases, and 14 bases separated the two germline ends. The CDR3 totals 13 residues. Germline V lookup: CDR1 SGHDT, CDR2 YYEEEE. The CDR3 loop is CASSSAGVVGYTF. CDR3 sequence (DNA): TGTGCCAGCAGCAGCGCGGGGGTTGTTGGCTACACCTTC.

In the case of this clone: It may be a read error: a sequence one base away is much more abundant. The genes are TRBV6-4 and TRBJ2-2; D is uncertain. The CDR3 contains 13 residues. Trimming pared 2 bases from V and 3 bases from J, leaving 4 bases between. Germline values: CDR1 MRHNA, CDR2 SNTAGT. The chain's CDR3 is CASSDGDTGELFF. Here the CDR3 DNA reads TGTGCCAGCAGTGACGGGGACACCGGGGAGCTGTTTTTT.

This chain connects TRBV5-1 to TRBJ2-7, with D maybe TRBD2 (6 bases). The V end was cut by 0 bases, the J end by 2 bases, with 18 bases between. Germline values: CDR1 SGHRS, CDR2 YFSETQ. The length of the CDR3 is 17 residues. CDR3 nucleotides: TGCGCCAGCAGCTTGGGAGTGCCGGGGACTCCTCCCTACGAGCAGTACTTC. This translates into CASSLGVPGTPPYEQYF.

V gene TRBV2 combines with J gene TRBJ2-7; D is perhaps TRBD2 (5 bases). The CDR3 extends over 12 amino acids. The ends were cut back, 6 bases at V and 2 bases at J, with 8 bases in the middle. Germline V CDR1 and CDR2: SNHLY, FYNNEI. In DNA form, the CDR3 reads TGTGCCAGCAGGTGGGAGCCCTACGAGCAGTACTTC. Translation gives CASRWEPYEQYF.

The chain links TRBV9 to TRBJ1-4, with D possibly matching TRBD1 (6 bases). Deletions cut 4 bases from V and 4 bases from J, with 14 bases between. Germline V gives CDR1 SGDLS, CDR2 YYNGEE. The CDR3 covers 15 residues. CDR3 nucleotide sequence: TGTGCCAGCAGCCTTCAGGGGCACAGTAATGAAAAACTGTTTTTT. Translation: CASSLQGHSNEKLFF. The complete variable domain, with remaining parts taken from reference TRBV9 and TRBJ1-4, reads DSGVTQTPKHLITATGQRVTLRCSPRSGDLSVYWYQQSLDQGLQFLIQYYNGEERAKGNILERFSAQQFPDLHSELNLSSLELGDSALYFCASSLQGHSNEKLFFGSGTQLSVL.

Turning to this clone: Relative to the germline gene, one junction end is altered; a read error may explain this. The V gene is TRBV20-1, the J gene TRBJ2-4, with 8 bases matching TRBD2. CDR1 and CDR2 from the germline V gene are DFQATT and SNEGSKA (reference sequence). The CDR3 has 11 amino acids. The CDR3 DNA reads TGCAGTGCTCCGGCCCCGGGACTAGAGACTTTC. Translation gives CSAPAPGLETF.